Listed here are 11 T cell receptor beta chains from one sample, sequenced in a study of blood T cell repertoires in COVID-19. Repertoires were generated with immunoSEQ multiplex PCR, while TCRdb's copy carries only in-frame clones and drops some. The sample records more than 95,000 clones, approximately 83% being singletons. Sample: peripheral blood. These receptor sequences come from a man aged 60 to 69 with acute or convalescent COVID-19.

V and J are TRBV10-1 and TRBJ2-3; TRBD2 matches at 11 bases. Per the germline V gene, CDR1 is WNHNN and CDR2 is SYGVQD (reference sequence). The CDR3 contains 14 residues. Trimming removed 8 bases from V and 0 bases from J; junction bases left unmatched: 1. The CDR3 sequence: CASGTSGSTDTQYF. The DNA of the CDR3 is TGCGCCAGCGGGACTAGCGGAAGCACAGATACGCAGTATTTT.

The rearrangement uses TRBV7-9 and TRBJ1-2; tentatively, D is TRBD1 (5 bases). There are 13 residues in the CDR3. CDR1 is SEHNR and CDR2 is FQNEAQ in the germline V gene (reference sequence). V gave up 4 bases and J gave up 6 bases, with 12 bases separating them. CDR3 residues: CASSWRPGNGYTF. Here the CDR3 DNA reads TGTGCCAGCAGCTGGCGTCCAGGGAATGGCTACACCTTC.

The rearrangement joins TRBV24-1 to TRBJ1-5; no reliable D call. V was trimmed by 2 bases and J by 1 base, leaving 2 bases between them. The CDR3 runs 13 residues. CDR1 is KGHDR and CDR2 is SFDVKD in the germline V gene. CDR3 residues: CATSDSSNQPQHF. CDR3 DNA sequence: TGTGCCACCAGTGATTCGAGCAATCAGCCCCAGCATTTT.

V and J are TRBV2 and TRBJ2-7; D may be TRBD2 (6 bases). The V gene lost 4 bases and the J gene lost 3 bases, with 16 bases spanning the gap. CDR1 SNHLY and CDR2 FYNNEI come from the germline V gene. There are 15 residues in the CDR3. The CDR3 DNA is TGTGCCAGCAGTGCGTCTAGCGCCAACAACTACGAGCAGTACTTC. This translates into CASSASSANNYEQYF. The entire variable domain, with the rest obtained from reference TRBV2 and TRBJ2-7, is as follows: EPEVTQTPSHQVTQMGQEVILRCVPISNHLYFYWYRQILGQKVEFLVSFYNNEISEKSEIFDDQFSVERPDGSNFTLKIRSTKLEDSAMYFCASSASSANNYEQYFGPGTRLTVT.

This chain uses TRBV5-1 with TRBJ1-1; TRBD1 aligns across 8 bases. The CDR3 has 15 amino acids. Germline CDR1 and CDR2: SGHRS and YFSETQ. The V gene end was trimmed by 3 bases and the J gene end by 0 bases; junction bases not matched to a gene: 4. The CDR3 region is CASSYTRGLNTEAFF. The CDR3 DNA reads as TGCGCCAGCAGCTACACCAGGGGGCTGAACACTGAAGCTTTCTTT.

The table lists this clone with a few counts. The chain uses TRBV7-3 and TRBJ2-3; a weak D match, TRBD1 (5 bases). V was trimmed by 4 bases and J by 6 bases, leaving 11 bases between them. The CDR3 extends over 13 amino acids. The germline V gene encodes CDR1 SGHTA and CDR2 FQGTGA. DNA for the CDR3: TGTGCCAGCAGCTCTTCTAGGGGTGATACGCAGTATTTT. Its protein product is CASSSSRGDTQYF.

The V gene is TRBV28, the J gene TRBJ1-2; 7 nucleotides align to TRBD1. CDR1 and CDR2 (germline): MDHEN, SYDVKM. CDR3 length: 15 residues. J gave up 6 bases and V 1 base, and 8 bases lay outside the gene matches. The CDR3: CASSLYLQGNHGYTF. CDR3 coding DNA: TGTGCCAGCAGTTTATATTTACAGGGGAATCATGGCTACACCTTC.

On this clone itself: Other DNA sequences of this sample code for an identical CDR3. The genes are TRBV5-1 and TRBJ2-5; 10 nucleotides align to TRBD1. From germline, CDR1 is SGHRS and CDR2 YFSETQ. The CDR3 is 15 amino acids. Trimming cost V 4 bases and J 2 bases; bases outside gene matches: 5. The CDR3 protein is CASSPGGQGQETQYF. DNA of the CDR3: TGCGCCAGCAGCCCGGGGGGACAGGGGCAAGAGACCCAGTACTTC.

This clone appeared a few times. The chain uses TRBV4-2 and TRBJ2-2; D might be TRBD2 (6 bases). CDR3 length: 15 amino acids. Germline values: CDR1 LGHNA, CDR2 YNFKEQ. Trimming pared 4 bases from V and 5 bases from J, leaving 14 bases between. CDR3 region: CASSPPGVETGELFF. CDR3 bases: TGTGCCAGCAGCCCTCCGGGAGTGGAGACCGGGGAGCTGTTTTTT.

The V call is TRBV28, the J call TRBJ2-7; 7 bases are shared with TRBD2. V shed 6 bases, J shed 5 bases, and the junction held 10 bases outside the gene matches. The CDR3 has 14 amino acids. Germline V gene data show CDR1 as MDHEN and CDR2 as SYDVKM. CDR3 DNA: TGTGCCAGCAGGCCCGGCGGGAGTTATGACGAGCAGTACTTC. It is translated as CASRPGGSYDEQYF.

V and J are TRBV30 and TRBJ2-7, with unresolved D. Trimming removed 3 bases at V and 5 bases at J, with 11 bases between. Per germline, CDR1 GTSNPN and CDR2 SVGIG (reference sequence). The CDR3 has 12 residues. The CDR3 loop reads CAWSRAQDEQYF. The DNA of the CDR3 is TGTGCCTGGAGCCGAGCCCAGGACGAGCAGTACTTC.